This entry lists 12 T cell receptor beta chains sequenced from one sample in a study of T-cell reconstitution after alpha-beta-depleted transplantation in children. The TCRbeta library incorporated unique molecular identifiers. TCRdb used MiXCR to reprocess the PCR reads, holding one entry per CDR3 protein. The profile shows hundreds of thousands of distinct CDR3 sequences, more than 9% of them singletons. The sample in question was PBMCs from the stem cell graft donor, obtained from the stem cell graft. These receptor sequences come from a human donor who donated a stem cell graft to a child with acute myeloid leukemia.

This clonotype appeared a few times. The V call is TRBV6-1, the J call TRBJ2-3; tentatively, D is TRBD1 or TRBD2 (6 bases each). Germline V gene lookup returns CDR1 MNHNS and CDR2 SASEGT. This CDR3 is 14 amino acids long. CDR3 loop: CAMGGLGAKDTQYF. The DNA for the CDR3 is TGTGCTATGGGGGGCTTGGGGGCCAAAGATACGCAGTATTTT.

At least ten counts were recorded for this clonotype. The chain has TRBV12-3 or TRBV12-4 and TRBJ2-5; a weak D match, TRBD2 (6 bases). The germline V and J ends were trimmed by 5 bases and 1 base, with 14 bases remaining between them. The CDR3 runs 15 residues. CDR3 nucleotide sequence: TGTGCCAGCAGTAATAGACGGGACTCCCAAGAGACCCAGTACTTC. This codes for CASSNRRDSQETQYF.

V usage is TRBV7-3 and J usage is TRBJ2-3; 8 bases align to TRBD2. The CDR3 has 18 amino acids. Germline V gene data show CDR1 as SGHTA and CDR2 as FQGTGA. The V segment lost 1 base and the J segment 5 bases; nucleotides outside the gene matches: 14. The DNA of the CDR3 is TGTGCCAGCAGCTTAAAAATGGGGCGGGAGGCCCTGGGAGATACGCAGTATTTT. It is translated as CASSLKMGREALGDTQYF. The full variable domain, completed using reference TRBV7-3 and TRBJ2-3, is GAGVSQTPSNKVTEKGKYVELRCDPISGHTALYWYRQSLGQGPEFLIYFQGTGAADDSGLPNDRFFAVRPEGSVSTLKIQRTERGDSAVYLCASSLKMGREALGDTQYFGPGTRLTVL.

In its sample, this clonotype was seen many times. The V call is TRBV13, the J call TRBJ2-7, with 10 bases identical to TRBD2. The CDR3 is 16 amino acids. V lost 5 bases, J lost 3 bases, and 10 bases stayed unmatched. Germline V lookup: CDR1 PRHDT, CDR2 FYEKMQ (reference sequence). In DNA, the CDR3 is TGTGCCAGCAGCCCTGGGACTAGCGCCATCAACTACGAGCAGTACTTC. Translation gives CASSPGTSAINYEQYF.

This clonotype was recorded many times. V gene TRBV20-1 combines with J gene TRBJ2-2; D possibly corresponds to TRBD2 (6 bases). The V gene's germline CDR1 is DFQATT and CDR2 SNEGSKA (reference sequence). The V end lost 6 bases, the J end lost 5 bases, and 22 bases lay between the germline ends. This CDR3 comprises 16 residues. For the CDR3, the DNA is TGCAGTGCCTATAAATCCGGGACTCAATATACCGGGGAGCTGTTTTTT. Translating gives CSAYKSGTQYTGELFF.

The sample holds many counts of this clonotype. The chain has TRBV6-1 and TRBJ2-5; possible D gene TRBD1, 5 bases. Germline-derived CDR1 and CDR2 are MNHNS and SASEGT. V lost 2 bases and J 2 bases, leaving 12 bases between the germline ends. CDR3 size: 15 residues. CDR3 loop: CASSEQTVRQETQYF. CDR3 DNA: TGTGCCAGCAGTGAACAGACAGTCCGACAAGAGACCCAGTACTTC.

The table lists this clonotype with a few counts. The V call is TRBV20-1, the J call TRBJ2-7, with 7 bases matching TRBD1. Germline CDR1 and CDR2: DFQATT and SNEGSKA (reference sequence). The CDR3 sequence is 11 residues long. The CDR3 spells CRTGSDYEQYF. CDR3 nucleotides: TGCAGGACAGGGTCTGACTACGAGCAGTACTTC.

The chain couples TRBV4-1 to TRBJ1-3; D unclear. CDR1 and CDR2 (germline): MGHRA, YSYEKL. The CDR3 has 15 amino acids. V shed 4 bases and J shed 0 bases, with 10 bases lying between them. This CDR3 reads CASSPTGSSGNTIYF. The CDR3 region has the DNA TGCGCCAGCAGCCCGACGGGGTCCTCTGGAAACACCATATATTTT.

A few counts support this clonotype. This rearrangement joins TRBV28 to TRBJ1-2, with 7 bases matching TRBD1. Trimming took 5 bases from V and 7 from J; bases not matched to a gene: 7. Germline CDR1 and CDR2: MDHEN and SYDVKM. The CDR3 length is 13 residues. The CDR3 coding sequence is TGTGCCAGCAGTCCCCGGGACAGATCTGGCTACACCTTC. This codes for CASSPRDRSGYTF.

This chain uses TRBV6-4 with TRBJ2-2; tentatively, D is TRBD2 (5 bases). CDR1 is MRHNA, CDR2 SNTAGT, per germline. Trimming stripped 6 bases from V and 4 bases from J, with 9 bases between. The CDR3 has 13 amino acids. The CDR3 reads CASSRTSTGELFF. DNA of the CDR3: TGTGCCAGCAGCCGAACTAGCACCGGGGAGCTGTTTTTT.

The chain couples TRBV20-1 to TRBJ2-5; tentative D call: TRBD2 (5 bases). Germline V gene sequence: CDR1 DFQATT, CDR2 SNEGSKA (reference sequence). The CDR3 covers 12 residues. V was shortened by 5 bases and J by 5 bases, with 12 bases between the two germline ends. The CDR3: CSARLGSETQYF. The CDR3 DNA reads as TGCAGTGCTCGGTTGGGGAGTGAGACCCAGTACTTC.

This clonotype was seen only a few times. This chain uses TRBV20-1 with TRBJ2-1, with 7 bases fitting TRBD2. Germline CDR1 DFQATT, CDR2 SNEGSKA (reference sequence). The CDR3 consists of 15 residues. V dropped 6 bases and J dropped 7; count of bases not matched to a gene: 15. The chain's CDR3 is CSAVFWEGQRNEQFF. The CDR3 DNA is TGCAGTGCAGTATTCTGGGAGGGCCAGAGGAATGAGCAGTTCTTC.